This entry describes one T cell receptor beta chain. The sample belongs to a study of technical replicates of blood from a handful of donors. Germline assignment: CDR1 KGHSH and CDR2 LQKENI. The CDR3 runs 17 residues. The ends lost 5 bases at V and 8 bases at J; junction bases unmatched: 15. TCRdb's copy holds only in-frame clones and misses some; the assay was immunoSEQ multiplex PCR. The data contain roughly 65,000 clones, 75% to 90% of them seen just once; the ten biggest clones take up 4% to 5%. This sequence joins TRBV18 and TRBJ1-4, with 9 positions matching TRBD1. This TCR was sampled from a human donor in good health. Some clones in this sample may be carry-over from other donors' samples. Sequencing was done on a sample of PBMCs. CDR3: CASSSQFGTGLFEKLFF. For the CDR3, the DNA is TGTGCCAGCTCATCACAATTCGGGACAGGGTTATTCGAAAAACTGTTTTTT.